The sequence of this TCR beta chain was determined in a study of blood T cell repertoires in COVID-19. Authors' processing steps: Estimates of nucleated cell counts were drawn from the amplification of reference gene primers. This table comes from immunoSEQ multiplex PCR, and its TCRdb copy is limited to in-frame clones, with some not included. D and trimming come from the DNA, and the V and J calls and clone size come from that table. Of tens of thousands of clones in the sample, 75% to 85% are singletons; the top ten hold roughly 21%. This CDR3 is built from 14 residues. The germline gives CDR1 SGHRS, CDR2 YFSETQ. Trimming took 4 bases from V and 4 from J; bases not matched to a gene: 4.

This chain uses TRBV5-1 with TRBJ1-2; 10 bases fit TRBD1. The sample consisted of peripheral blood. The receptor comes from an elderly woman with acute or convalescent COVID-19. The CDR3 loop is CASSLGQGIYGYTF. The CDR3 DNA reads as TGCGCCAGCAGCCTGGGACAGGGGATCTATGGCTACACCTTC.